This T cell receptor beta chain was captured by sequencing in a study of T cells in Graves' hyperthyroidism and ophthalmopathy. Findings and limits, study-wide: Most clonotypes expanded in thyroid above 0.001 were likewise present in blood.

RNA transcripts provided the source from which TCR beta CDR3 regions were amplified. The HTBI primer set served for first-round RT-PCR of the TCR CDR3. TCRdb redid the calling of the multiplex PCR reads with MiXCR, one entry per CDR3 protein. The sample has about 350,000 distinct CDR3 sequences; roughly 15% are singletons. CDR3 length: 15 residues. V shed 4 bases and J shed 3 bases, with 14 bases lying between them. Germline V gene sequence: CDR1 SGHTS, CDR2 YDEGEE. This clonotype was recorded a few times. Its antigen is currently unknown. The clonotype comes from a woman in her sixties or seventies with Graves' ophthalmopathy. The sequencing input was blood. The gene calls are TRBV5-8 and TRBJ2-1; the D gene is possibly TRBD1 (6 bases). The CDR3 loop is CASSLRGNGYNEQFF. In DNA, the CDR3 is TGTGCCAGCAGCCTCAGGGGCAATGGCTACAATGAGCAGTTCTTC.